This passage covers 22 T cell receptor beta chains from one sample sequenced in a study of shared clonotypes between healthy human individuals. TCRdb's table, derived via immunoSEQ multiplex PCR, lists solely in-frame clones and lacks some. The data contain around 1.5 million clones, 98% of them singletons. What was sequenced was naive CD4+ T cells sorted from blood. Subset denoted: CD45RA+ positively selected. All receptors derive from a young man in good health.

J is TRBJ2-7 and V is TRBV11-2, with D uncertain. CDR3 length: 12 amino acids. Trimming took 5 bases from V and 3 from J, leaving 8 bases between them. Per the germline V gene, CDR1 is SGHAT and CDR2 is FQNNGV. CDR3 bases: TGTGCCAGCAGCCCACGAAACTACGAGCAGTACTTC. Its translation is CASSPRNYEQYF. The whole variable domain, remainder taken from reference TRBV11-2 and TRBJ2-7, is EAGVAQSPRYKIIEKRQSVAFWCNPISGHATLYWYQQILGQGPKLLIQFQNNGVVDDSQLPKDRFSAERLKGVDSTLKIQPAKLEDSAVYLCASSPRNYEQYFGPGTRLTVT.

The genes are TRBV19 and TRBJ1-5; 9 bases line up with TRBD1. V gave up 9 bases and J gave up 1 base; unmatched junction bases: 7. Germline values: CDR1 LNHDA, CDR2 SQIVND (reference sequence). This CDR3 has 15 amino acids. This CDR3 is CASRTGGRSNQPQHF. The DNA for the CDR3 is TGTGCCAGCAGAACAGGGGGCCGGAGCAATCAGCCCCAGCATTTT.

V is TRBV6-6 and J is TRBJ1-1; maybe TRBD1 (5 bases). The CDR3 covers 13 residues. CDR1 and CDR2 (germline): MNHNY, SVGAGI (reference sequence). V lost 8 bases, J lost 3 bases, and 13 bases lay in between. The CDR3 sequence: CASCKGVHTEAFF. CDR3 nucleotide sequence: TGTGCCAGCTGTAAAGGGGTTCACACTGAAGCTTTCTTT.

This clone has a single count. The CDR3 nucleotides are TGTGCCAGCAGCACGGGGACTAGCGGAGTTACCTACGAGCAGTACTTC. Amino acids: CASSTGTSGVTYEQYF. The V and J genes are TRBV7-8 and TRBJ2-7, with TRBD2 identical over 11 bases. With 5 bases clipped from V and 2 bases from J, the junction kept 8 bases outside the gene matches. Germline CDR1 reads SGHVS; CDR2 reads FQNEAQ. The CDR3 sequence is 16 residues long.

The chain recombines TRBV10-3 with TRBJ2-7; 7 bases are shared with TRBD2. V trimming: 7 bases; J trimming: 0 bases; junction bases outside the gene matches: 6. The germline CDR1 and CDR2 sequences are ENHRY and SYGVKD. This CDR3 has 14 amino acids. This chain's CDR3 is CAINLGGSSYEQYF. In nucleotides, the CDR3 is TGTGCCATCAACCTCGGGGGGAGCTCCTACGAGCAGTACTTC.

Comments on this clone: Other DNA sequences in the sample encode the same CDR3. V usage is TRBV5-1 and J usage is TRBJ2-2; 9 bases map to TRBD1. This CDR3 has 15 residues. Germline assignment: CDR1 SGHRS and CDR2 YFSETQ. The J segment lost 3 bases and the V segment lost 1 base, leaving 1 base of the junction unmatched. The chain's CDR3 is CASSLRTGDTGELFF. The DNA of the CDR3 is TGCGCCAGCAGCTTGCGGACAGGGGACACCGGGGAGCTGTTTTTT.

The table lists this clone with a count of one. The chain couples TRBV28 to TRBJ1-1; D unclear. The CDR3 covers 13 residues. Germline V gene lookup returns CDR1 MDHEN and CDR2 SYDVKM. The V and J ends lost 7 bases and 1 base respectively, with 10 bases between them. The CDR3 spells CASIGNPNTEAFF. In DNA form, the CDR3 reads TGTGCCAGCATAGGGAACCCGAACACTGAAGCTTTCTTT.

CDR3 sequence reads: CASSVGAARGTQYF. The CDR3 DNA reads TGCGCCAGCAGTGTCGGAGCGGCCCGCGGGACGCAGTATTTT. The chain couples TRBV10-2 to TRBJ2-3; the D gene is possibly TRBD2 (5 bases). Between the trimmed V and J ends, which lost 4 bases and 9 bases, there was a span of 17 bases. CDR1 is WSHSY, CDR2 SAAADI, per germline. The CDR3 covers 14 residues.

V and J are TRBV18 and TRBJ1-2; D gene uncertain. The CDR3 totals 14 residues. Germline CDR1 is KGHSH and CDR2 is LQKENI. Trimming cost V 0 bases and J 8 bases, with 13 bases left between them. The DNA of the CDR3 is TGTGCCAGCTCACCACCGGCTCAGTTAGACGGCTACACCTTC. It is translated as CASSPPAQLDGYTF.

DNA for the CDR3: TGTGCCAGCAGTTTACGGACAACTGGGGCCAACGTCCTGACTTTC. Amino acid sequence: CASSLRTTGANVLTF. This chain uses TRBV28 with TRBJ2-6; perhaps TRBD1 as D (5 bases). Germline V CDR1 and CDR2: MDHEN, SYDVKM. The CDR3 is 15 amino acids. V dropped 2 bases and J dropped 2 bases, with 7 bases sitting between them.

J is TRBJ2-1 and V is TRBV9, with 13 bases identical to TRBD2. Trimming removed 3 bases from V and 7 bases from J; junction bases left unmatched: 10. Germline CDR1 SGDLS, CDR2 YYNGEE. The CDR3 has 17 amino acids. Written as DNA, the CDR3 is TGTGCCAGCAGCGGCCGGACTAGCGGGAGCAAAGGGAATGAGCAGTTCTTC. Amino acid sequence: CASSGRTSGSKGNEQFF. Looking up the rest from reference TRBV9 and TRBJ2-1 gives the full variable domain: DSGVTQTPKHLITATGQRVTLRCSPRSGDLSVYWYQQSLDQGLQFLIQYYNGEERAKGNILERFSAQQFPDLHSELNLSSLELGDSALYFCASSGRTSGSKGNEQFFGPGTRLTVL.

This clone was seen once. The rearrangement joins TRBV6-5 to TRBJ2-3, with 7 bases that match TRBD2. Trimming cost V 0 bases and J 11 bases; bases outside gene matches: 5. CDR1 and CDR2 from the germline V gene are MNHEY and SVGAGI. This CDR3 has 13 amino acids. The CDR3 region has the DNA TGTGCCAGCAGTTACTCTATCCAGCGGGAGCAGTATTTT. Translated, it gives CASSYSIQREQYF.

As to this clone: In the same sample, other DNA sequences code for this CDR3. CDR3 DNA sequence: TGTGCCAGCAGTTTATCAGGGCTTGAGCAGTACTTC. Translating it yields CASSLSGLEQYF. The chain has TRBV28 and TRBJ2-7; D perhaps matches TRBD1 (5 bases). There are 12 residues in the CDR3. V was clipped by 1 base and J by 7 bases, with 8 bases between them. CDR1 and CDR2 from the germline V gene are MDHEN and SYDVKM.

The V gene is TRBV6-6, the J gene TRBJ2-1; 14 nucleotides align to TRBD2. Germline CDR1 MNHNY, CDR2 SVGAGI (reference sequence). J gave up 9 bases and V 5 bases, and 9 bases lay outside the gene matches. This CDR3 is 16 amino acids long. The CDR3 loop reads CASSGEGLAGAREQFF. The CDR3 nucleotides read TGTGCCAGCAGTGGAGAGGGACTAGCGGGAGCCCGTGAGCAGTTCTTC.

The rearrangement uses TRBV5-6 and TRBJ2-1; no clear D gene. The V end lost 3 bases, the J end lost 5 bases, and 6 bases lay between the germline ends. Germline CDR1 and CDR2: SGHDT and YYEEEE. CDR3 size: 12 residues. In DNA form, the CDR3 reads TGTGCCAGCAGCTGGCCTAACAATGAGCAGTTCTTC. Protein sequence: CASSWPNNEQFF.

The table lists this clone with a count of one. The J gene is TRBJ1-5, the V gene TRBV5-1, with D uncertain. V dropped 2 bases and J dropped 2 bases, with 8 bases sitting between them. In germline, CDR1 is SGHRS, CDR2 YFSETQ. The CDR3 spans 14 residues. The CDR3 here is CASSFGEGNQPQHF. The CDR3 nucleotides are TGCGCCAGCAGCTTCGGGGAGGGCAATCAGCCCCAGCATTTT. The entire variable domain, with the rest obtained from reference TRBV5-1 and TRBJ1-5, is as follows: KAGVTQTPRYLIKTRGQQVTLSCSPISGHRSVSWYQQTPGQGLQFLFEYFSETQRNKGNFPGRFSGRQFSNSRSEMNVSTLELGDSALYLCASSFGEGNQPQHFGDGTRLSIL.

Comments on this clone: The sample has other DNA sequences that encode this CDR3 too. The rearrangement links TRBV5-1 to TRBJ2-5; D is perhaps TRBD2 (6 bases). The V end was cut by 0 bases, the J end by 1 base, with 7 bases between. This CDR3 comprises 14 residues. Germline V gene sequence: CDR1 SGHRS, CDR2 YFSETQ. The CDR3 nucleotides are TGCGCCAGCAGCTTGGTAGCGGCCCAAGAGACCCAGTACTTC. Translation: CASSLVAAQETQYF.

The rearrangement links TRBV18 to TRBJ2-2; D may correspond to TRBD1 or TRBD2 (6 bases each). The CDR3 loop spans 16 amino acids. CDR1 and CDR2 (germline): KGHSH, LQKENI. V dropped 6 bases and J dropped 3 bases, with 17 bases sitting between them. The CDR3 DNA follows: TGTGCCAGCTCCCCCAGTGGGGGGCGCGACACCGGGGAGCTGTTTTTT. Translation: CASSPSGGRDTGELFF.

The DNA for the CDR3 is TGTGCCAGTAGCAACGTAGGGAGCCTTTACAATGAGCAGTTCTTC. Translating it yields CASSNVGSLYNEQFF. The V and J genes are TRBV19 and TRBJ2-1; D is possibly TRBD2 (5 bases). With 6 bases removed from V and 4 bases from J, the gap between germline ends came to 16 bases. CDR1 is LNHDA and CDR2 is SQIVND in the germline V gene (reference sequence). The CDR3 is 15 amino acids. The whole variable domain, remainder taken from reference TRBV19 and TRBJ2-1, is DGGITQSPKYLFRKEGQNVTLSCEQNLNHDAMYWYRQDPGQGLRLIYYSQIVNDFQKGDIAEGYSVSREKKESFPLTVTSAQKNPTAFYLCASSNVGSLYNEQFFGPGTRLTVL.

The rearrangement joins TRBV4-1 to TRBJ2-3; no clear D gene. Germline-derived CDR1 and CDR2 are MGHRA and YSYEKL. The CDR3 loop spans 13 amino acids. V was trimmed by 1 base and J by 0 bases, leaving 2 bases between them. The CDR3, as DNA: TGCGCCAGCAGCCAAGGGAGCACAGATACGCAGTATTTT. Translation gives CASSQGSTDTQYF.

The chain combines TRBV7-2 with TRBJ2-7; 8 bases agree with TRBD1. The CDR3 runs to 15 residues. Looked up from germline, CDR1 is SGHTA and CDR2 is FQGNSA. V shed 5 bases and J 3 bases; nucleotides not matched to a gene: 9. CDR3 amino acids: CASSNDRGTFYEQYF. CDR3 DNA: TGTGCCAGCAGCAATGACAGGGGAACTTTCTACGAGCAGTACTTC.

DNA for the CDR3: TGTGCCAGCAGCTCGAAGGAGACCAACACCGGGGAGCTGTTTTTT. Its protein is CASSSKETNTGELFF. The chain has TRBV5-4 and TRBJ2-2; D is unresolved. V was cut by 3 bases and J by 2 bases, with 11 bases left in between. Looked up from germline, CDR1 is SGHNT and CDR2 is YYREEE (reference sequence). The CDR3 length is 15 residues. Variable domain in full (rest from reference TRBV5-4 and TRBJ2-2): ETGVTQSPTHLIKTRGQQVTLRCSSQSGHNTVSWYQQALGQGPQFIFQYYREEENGRGNFPPRFSGLQFPNYSSELNVNALELDDSALYLCASSSKETNTGELFFGEGSRLTVL.